This is a list of T cell receptor beta chains from one sample in a study of cytomegalovirus exposure and HLA in healthy donors. Method: immunoSEQ multiplex PCR; TCRdb's copy keeps in-frame clones and lacks some. Among about 170,000 clones listed, roughly 72% were seen once. Sequencing was performed on PBMCs. Receptor source: a young woman in good health and CMV-seropositive. The CDR3 runs from the conserved cysteine through the conserved F or W. The order of the fields is CDR3 DNA, CDR3 protein, V gene, J gene, clone size, D gene, CDR3 length. The D gene is left open where the match is weak. Some rows mark clone size as missing; the rest say once, few, many or name a class of expanded clone.

cdr3_nt: TGTGCCAGCAGCGCCACTACAGGGCAACTGTTTTTT
cdr3_aa: CASSATTGQLFF
v_call: TRBV2
j_call: TRBJ1-4
clone_size: NA
d_call: NA
cdr3_length: 12

cdr3_nt: TGTGCCAGCAGTGAGCAAGCAAATACTGAAGCTTTCTTT
cdr3_aa: CASSEQANTEAFF
v_call: TRBV6-5
j_call: TRBJ1-1
clone_size: few
d_call: NA
cdr3_length: 13

cdr3_nt: TGTGCCAGCAGCTTGGGGGGAGCCTCCTACGAGCAGTACTTC
cdr3_aa: CASSLGGASYEQYF
v_call: TRBV7-2
j_call: TRBJ2-7
clone_size: NA
d_call: NA
cdr3_length: 14

cdr3_nt: TGTGCCAGCAGCTTAGCGCTTAGGACAGGGGATGGCTACACCTTC
cdr3_aa: CASSLALRTGDGYTF
v_call: TRBV7-2
j_call: TRBJ1-2
clone_size: NA
d_call: TRBD1
cdr3_length: 15

cdr3_nt: TGTGCCAGTAGTATAGGCGGGAGCAGCACAGATACGCAGTATTTT
cdr3_aa: CASSIGGSSTDTQYF
v_call: TRBV19
j_call: TRBJ2-3
clone_size: few
d_call: TRBD2
cdr3_length: 15

cdr3_nt: TGTGCCAGCAGGACGCCCGCGACAGGGAATGAAAAACTGTTTTTT
cdr3_aa: CASRTPATGNEKLFF
v_call: TRBV28
j_call: TRBJ1-4
clone_size: NA
d_call: TRBD1
cdr3_length: 15

cdr3_nt: TGTGCCAGCGACCGGGCTAACTATGGCTACACCTTC
cdr3_aa: CASDRANYGYTF
v_call: TRBV6-6
j_call: TRBJ1-2
clone_size: NA
d_call: NA
cdr3_length: 12

cdr3_nt: TGTGCCAGCAGCGGGGCAGACTCCTACGAGCAGTACTTC
cdr3_aa: CASSGADSYEQYF
v_call: TRBV5-4
j_call: TRBJ2-7
clone_size: NA
d_call: NA
cdr3_length: 13

cdr3_nt: TGCAGCGTTGAAAAAGGCGGGGGGGGCACTGAAGCTTTCTTT
cdr3_aa: CSVEKGGGGTEAFF
v_call: TRBV29-1
j_call: TRBJ1-1
clone_size: NA
d_call: NA
cdr3_length: 14

cdr3_nt: TGTGCCAGCAGTACGGTTTATGGCTACACCTTC
cdr3_aa: CASSTVYGYTF
v_call: TRBV25-1
j_call: TRBJ1-2
clone_size: NA
d_call: NA
cdr3_length: 11

cdr3_nt: TGCGCCAGCAGCCAAGTTTTCCGAGGAGGGACTGAAGCTTTCTTT
cdr3_aa: CASSQVFRGGTEAFF
v_call: TRBV4-1
j_call: TRBJ1-1
clone_size: NA
d_call: NA
cdr3_length: 15

cdr3_nt: TGTGCCAGCAGCGTAGCTATAGGGGGGGCTAGCGGGGACAATGAGCAGTTCTTC
cdr3_aa: CASSVAIGGASGDNEQFF
v_call: TRBV9
j_call: TRBJ2-1
clone_size: NA
d_call: TRBD2
cdr3_length: 18

cdr3_nt: TGTGCCAGCAGCTCGGAGGGACTAGCGGGAGGGACAACAAGAGAGACCCAGTACTTC
cdr3_aa: CASSSEGLAGGTTRETQYF
v_call: TRBV5-4
j_call: TRBJ2-5
clone_size: NA
d_call: TRBD2
cdr3_length: 19

cdr3_nt: TGTGCCAGCAGCCCACCGGGACAGGGGACCTACGAGCAGTACTTC
cdr3_aa: CASSPPGQGTYEQYF
v_call: TRBV7-9
j_call: TRBJ2-7
clone_size: NA
d_call: TRBD1
cdr3_length: 15

cdr3_nt: TGTGCCAGCAGCGAGGACAGGGGGCGCTGGGTAGATACGCAGTATTTT
cdr3_aa: CASSEDRGRWVDTQYF
v_call: TRBV5-6
j_call: TRBJ2-3
clone_size: NA
d_call: TRBD1
cdr3_length: 16

cdr3_nt: TGTGCCAGCAGCTTGGGGGGACTAGCGGGAGGGATCAATGAGCAGTTCTTC
cdr3_aa: CASSLGGLAGGINEQFF
v_call: TRBV5-4
j_call: TRBJ2-1
clone_size: few
d_call: TRBD2
cdr3_length: 17

cdr3_nt: TGTGCCAGCTCACCGAGTCCAGACACCTACGAGCAGTACTTC
cdr3_aa: CASSPSPDTYEQYF
v_call: TRBV18
j_call: TRBJ2-7
clone_size: NA
d_call: NA
cdr3_length: 14

cdr3_nt: TGTGCCAGCAGCTTATTCGGCCTCCAGGGGGCGAACACTGAAGCTTTCTTT
cdr3_aa: CASSLFGLQGANTEAFF
v_call: TRBV7-2
j_call: TRBJ1-1
clone_size: NA
d_call: TRBD1
cdr3_length: 17

cdr3_nt: TGTGCCAGCAGCGCACAGGGGGGTCAGCCCCAGCATTTT
cdr3_aa: CASSAQGGQPQHF
v_call: TRBV7-2
j_call: TRBJ1-5
clone_size: few
d_call: TRBD1
cdr3_length: 13

cdr3_nt: TGTGCCAGCAGGGATCCGGGCCCCCGGGGAAAAGAGACCCAGTACTTC
cdr3_aa: CASRDPGPRGKETQYF
v_call: TRBV7-2
j_call: TRBJ2-5
clone_size: NA
d_call: NA
cdr3_length: 16

cdr3_nt: TGCAGCGTTGAAGGGGGGGCGGGACTAGCGGTCTACAATGAGCAGTTCTTC
cdr3_aa: CSVEGGAGLAVYNEQFF
v_call: TRBV29-1
j_call: TRBJ2-1
clone_size: NA
d_call: TRBD2
cdr3_length: 17

cdr3_nt: TGCGCCAGCAGCTCGGGACAGGGAGGATCAAATGAAAAACTGTTTTTT
cdr3_aa: CASSSGQGGSNEKLFF
v_call: TRBV5-1
j_call: TRBJ1-4
clone_size: few
d_call: TRBD1
cdr3_length: 16

cdr3_nt: TGTGCCAGCACCTTATTATCGGCAGGGGGCACTGAAGCTTTCTTT
cdr3_aa: CASTLLSAGGTEAFF
v_call: TRBV7-9
j_call: TRBJ1-1
clone_size: NA
d_call: TRBD1
cdr3_length: 15

cdr3_nt: TGTGCCAGCAGCGCTCGGTCAACCAATCAGCCCCAGCATTTT
cdr3_aa: CASSARSTNQPQHF
v_call: TRBV13
j_call: TRBJ1-5
clone_size: NA
d_call: NA
cdr3_length: 14

cdr3_nt: TGTGCCAGCAGCCCTTCCTGGACAGGGAACACTGAAGCTTTCTTT
cdr3_aa: CASSPSWTGNTEAFF
v_call: TRBV9
j_call: TRBJ1-1
clone_size: NA
d_call: TRBD1
cdr3_length: 15

cdr3_nt: TGCGCCAGCAGCCCGTTTCTAGCGGGGGGGAATGAGCAGTACTTC
cdr3_aa: CASSPFLAGGNEQYF
v_call: TRBV4-3
j_call: TRBJ2-7
clone_size: once
d_call: TRBD2
cdr3_length: 15

cdr3_nt: TGCAGCGTTGACGCGGGCTCTGGAAACACCATATATTTT
cdr3_aa: CSVDAGSGNTIYF
v_call: TRBV29-1
j_call: TRBJ1-3
clone_size: NA
d_call: NA
cdr3_length: 13

cdr3_nt: TGTGCCAGTAGTATTGATCAGTTGAACACTGAAGCTTTCTTT
cdr3_aa: CASSIDQLNTEAFF
v_call: TRBV19
j_call: TRBJ1-1
clone_size: NA
d_call: NA
cdr3_length: 14

cdr3_nt: TGTGCCAGTAGTATCCCCTCGGGAGGGTTAACAGATACGCAGTATTTT
cdr3_aa: CASSIPSGGLTDTQYF
v_call: TRBV19
j_call: TRBJ2-3
clone_size: NA
d_call: TRBD2
cdr3_length: 16

cdr3_nt: TGTTCCAGCAGCTTAGGGACAGGGGAAGCTTTCTTT
cdr3_aa: CSSSLGTGEAFF
v_call: TRBV7-9
j_call: TRBJ1-1
clone_size: NA
d_call: TRBD1
cdr3_length: 12

cdr3_nt: TGTGCCTGGAGTCCACTCGGGGCCAACGTCCTGACTTTC
cdr3_aa: CAWSPLGANVLTF
v_call: TRBV30
j_call: TRBJ2-6
clone_size: NA
d_call: NA
cdr3_length: 13

cdr3_nt: TGTGCCATCAGTGAGCCAGGGCGGGAGACCCAGTACTTC
cdr3_aa: CAISEPGRETQYF
v_call: TRBV10-3
j_call: TRBJ2-5
clone_size: once
d_call: NA
cdr3_length: 13

cdr3_nt: TGTGCCAGTTCCTCCTCAACGGTAGCTCAGTACTTC
cdr3_aa: CASSSSTVAQYF
v_call: TRBV19
j_call: TRBJ2-7
clone_size: NA
d_call: NA
cdr3_length: 12

cdr3_nt: TGTGCCAGCTCACCACCAGGACAGAGGTTTGGTGAAAAACTGTTTTTT
cdr3_aa: CASSPPGQRFGEKLFF
v_call: TRBV18
j_call: TRBJ1-4
clone_size: NA
d_call: NA
cdr3_length: 16

cdr3_nt: TGTGCCAGCAGCTTAGCGTTCTATGACAGCTCTGGAAACACCATATATTTT
cdr3_aa: CASSLAFYDSSGNTIYF
v_call: TRBV7-9
j_call: TRBJ1-3
clone_size: NA
d_call: NA
cdr3_length: 17

cdr3_nt: TGTGCCTGGAGTGGAGTAGCGGGAGCGGTCGGGGAGCTGTTTTTT
cdr3_aa: CAWSGVAGAVGELFF
v_call: TRBV30
j_call: TRBJ2-2
clone_size: NA
d_call: TRBD2
cdr3_length: 15

cdr3_nt: TGTGCCAGCAGCGGACTAGCGGGAGGGCCTAACGAGCAGTACTTC
cdr3_aa: CASSGLAGGPNEQYF
v_call: TRBV9
j_call: TRBJ2-7
clone_size: few
d_call: TRBD2
cdr3_length: 15

cdr3_nt: TGTGCCTGGAGTAATCTCACACCAAACACTGAAGCTTTCTTT
cdr3_aa: CAWSNLTPNTEAFF
v_call: TRBV30
j_call: TRBJ1-1
clone_size: few
d_call: NA
cdr3_length: 14

cdr3_nt: TGTGCCTCGCAGGGGCCGTTCACCGGGGAGCTGTTTTTT
cdr3_aa: CASQGPFTGELFF
v_call: TRBV19
j_call: TRBJ2-2
clone_size: NA
d_call: NA
cdr3_length: 13

cdr3_nt: TGTGCCAGCAGCCCCAGCGGGAGGTTTTACGAGCAGTACTTC
cdr3_aa: CASSPSGRFYEQYF
v_call: TRBV7-9
j_call: TRBJ2-7
clone_size: NA
d_call: TRBD2
cdr3_length: 14

cdr3_nt: TGTGCCAGCAGTTACTTTGAGGTGCGCCCGAAAACTGAAGCTTTCTTT
cdr3_aa: CASSYFEVRPKTEAFF
v_call: TRBV6-5
j_call: TRBJ1-1
clone_size: NA
d_call: NA
cdr3_length: 16

cdr3_nt: TGTGCCTGGAGTTCGGAGGAAAGCTCTGGAAACACCATATATTTT
cdr3_aa: CAWSSEESSGNTIYF
v_call: TRBV30
j_call: TRBJ1-3
clone_size: NA
d_call: NA
cdr3_length: 15

cdr3_nt: TGCGCCAGCAGCCAAGAAGGGCAGGGGGCGGTCTATGGCTACACCTTC
cdr3_aa: CASSQEGQGAVYGYTF
v_call: TRBV4-3
j_call: TRBJ1-2
clone_size: NA
d_call: TRBD1
cdr3_length: 16

cdr3_nt: TGTGCCAGCAGCTACACCGGGGAGCTGTTTTTT
cdr3_aa: CASSYTGELFF
v_call: TRBV2
j_call: TRBJ2-2
clone_size: few
d_call: NA
cdr3_length: 11

cdr3_nt: TGTGCCAGCAGCCCGAATTTGAGCTCCTACGAGCAGTACTTC
cdr3_aa: CASSPNLSSYEQYF
v_call: TRBV14
j_call: TRBJ2-7
clone_size: once
d_call: NA
cdr3_length: 14

cdr3_nt: TGTGCCAGCAGCTTAGCGCACAGCCCGAAGGTCTACGAGCAGTACTTC
cdr3_aa: CASSLAHSPKVYEQYF
v_call: TRBV7-2
j_call: TRBJ2-7
clone_size: NA
d_call: NA
cdr3_length: 16

cdr3_nt: TGTGCCAGCAGTGATTCTGGGACAGGAGACACTGAAGCTTTCTTT
cdr3_aa: CASSDSGTGDTEAFF
v_call: TRBV25-1
j_call: TRBJ1-1
clone_size: once
d_call: TRBD1
cdr3_length: 15

cdr3_nt: TGTGCCAGCAGCGTAAGTATTATTAGGGGCGCCGGCGGAATCCAAGAGACCCAGTACTTC
cdr3_aa: CASSVSIIRGAGGIQETQYF
v_call: TRBV9
j_call: TRBJ2-5
clone_size: NA
d_call: NA
cdr3_length: 20

cdr3_nt: TGTGCCAGCAGCTTAGATCCGACAGGGCTTGAAGCTTTCTTT
cdr3_aa: CASSLDPTGLEAFF
v_call: TRBV7-2
j_call: TRBJ1-1
clone_size: NA
d_call: TRBD1
cdr3_length: 14

cdr3_nt: TGTGCCAGTAGTATAGCGGGGCTAGCGGGGGGGAATGAGCAGTTCTTC
cdr3_aa: CASSIAGLAGGNEQFF
v_call: TRBV19
j_call: TRBJ2-1
clone_size: once
d_call: TRBD2
cdr3_length: 16